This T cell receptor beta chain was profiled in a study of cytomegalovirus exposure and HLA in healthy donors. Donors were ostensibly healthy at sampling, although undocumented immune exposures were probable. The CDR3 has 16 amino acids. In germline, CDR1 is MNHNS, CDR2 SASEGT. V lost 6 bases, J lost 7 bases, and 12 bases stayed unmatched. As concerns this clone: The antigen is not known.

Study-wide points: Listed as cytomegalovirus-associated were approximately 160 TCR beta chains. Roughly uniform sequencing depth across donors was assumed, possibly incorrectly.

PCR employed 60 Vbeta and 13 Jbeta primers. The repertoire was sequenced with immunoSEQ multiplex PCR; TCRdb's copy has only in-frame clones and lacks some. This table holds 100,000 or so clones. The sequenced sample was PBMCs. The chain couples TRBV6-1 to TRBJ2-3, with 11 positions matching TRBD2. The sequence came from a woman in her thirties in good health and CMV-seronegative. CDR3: CASRELAGASGNTQYF. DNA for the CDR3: TGTGCCAGCAGGGAACTAGCGGGGGCTAGCGGAAATACGCAGTATTTT.